This T cell receptor (beta chain) was observed in a study of high-grade serous ovarian cancer treatment subgroups. Study summary: Mean per sample: around 13,000 reads, several thousand unique TCR beta rearrangements.

The assay was immunoSEQ multiplex PCR, and TCRdb's table has in-frame clones only and misses some. The sample lists under 5,500 clones, approximately 76% occurring once. This clone was seen just once. Its antigen is not identified. Tumor tissue was taken before any definitive surgery or chemotherapy was given. Study results and limitations: Clonal relatedness tracked neoantigen level, and by trend copy number and mutation load. Same-patient tumor repertoires overlapped at roughly 0.1 to 0.79; different patients barely overlapped.

Germline V lookup: CDR1 SGHRS, CDR2 YFSETQ. V was clipped by 5 bases and J by 3 bases; unmatched bases: 7. The CDR3 has 14 amino acids. Source material: tumor tissue. This sequence was found in a human donor with high-grade serous ovarian cancer. V usage is TRBV5-1 and J usage is TRBJ2-5, with 7 bases matching TRBD1. CDR3 bases: TGCGCCAGCAGACCACAGGGGAACAAAGAGACCCAGTACTTC. This encodes CASRPQGNKETQYF. The variable domain in full, with the rest retrieved from reference TRBV5-1 and TRBJ2-5, is KAGVTQTPRYLIKTRGQQVTLSCSPISGHRSVSWYQQTPGQGLQFLFEYFSETQRNKGNFPGRFSGRQFSNSRSEMNVSTLELGDSALYLCASRPQGNKETQYFGPGTRLLVL.